A selection of T cell receptor beta chains follows, all from one sample in a study of CD8+ T cells in alopecia areata. Sequenced by immunoSEQ multiplex PCR; TCRdb stores in-frame clones only, minus some. Of about 99,000 clones detected, 65% to 90% appear once; the ten largest clones hold 11%. The sequencing used CD8+ T cells sorted from blood, collected around week 34, from a patient treated with tofacitinib. The receptors stem from a human donor with alopecia areata. The CDR3 runs from the conserved cysteine through the conserved F or W. D genes are given only for firm matches. The listing skips clone size in some rows; elsewhere it reads once, few, many or a size class.

D	size	V	J	DNA	CDR3
TRBD2	-	TRBV29-1	TRBJ2-1	TGCAGCGTGGATGGACTAGCGGGGGGCCCGCCCGACAATGAGCAGTTCTTC	CSVDGLAGGPPDNEQFF
-	-	TRBV11-2	TRBJ2-1	TGTGCCAGCAGCTTAGTTGGGGGCGGGACCTACAATGAGCAGTTCTTC	CASSLVGGGTYNEQFF
TRBD1	-	TRBV7-6	TRBJ2-1	TGTGCCAGCAGCCCCCCACAGGGGTACAATGAGCAGTTCTTC	CASSPPQGYNEQFF
-	-	TRBV2	TRBJ2-4	TGTGCCAGCAGTGGTAACATTCAGTACTTC	CASSGNIQYF
-	once	TRBV9	TRBJ1-1	TGTGCCAGCAGCGCCCAGGGTAACACTGAAGCTTTCTTT	CASSAQGNTEAFF
TRBD2	-	TRBV19	TRBJ2-6	TGTGCCAGTAGTTCCGGGACTAGTACATCTGGGGCCAACGTCCTGACTTTC	CASSSGTSTSGANVLTF
-	-	TRBV9	TRBJ2-3	TGTGCCAGCAGCCCCCGGGGGGATACGCAGTATTTT	CASSPRGDTQYF
TRBD2	-	TRBV6-1	TRBJ2-7	TGTGCCAGCAGTGAAGAAGCGGGGGGAGCCTACGAGCAGTACTTC	CASSEEAGGAYEQYF
TRBD2	-	TRBV2	TRBJ2-3	TGTGCCAGCAGCTCTAGCGGGGGGGCAACAGATACGCAGTATTTT	CASSSSGGATDTQYF
-	-	TRBV7-8	TRBJ1-5	TGTGCCAGCAGCCCCCTGGGCAGGGGAGATCAGCCCCAGCATTTT	CASSPLGRGDQPQHF
TRBD1	-	TRBV6-1	TRBJ2-1	TGTGCCAGCACCCGGAGGGGGGACAGGGTAACTGAGCAGTTCTTC	CASTRRGDRVTEQFF
-	-	TRBV6-5	TRBJ2-7	TGTGCCAGCAGTTACTCGAGTATGGGGTACGAGCAGTACTTC	CASSYSSMGYEQYF
TRBD1	once	TRBV5-6	TRBJ2-7	TGTGCCAGCAGCCCGGGACAGCATTACGAGCAGTACTTC	CASSPGQHYEQYF
TRBD1	-	TRBV5-5	TRBJ2-1	TGTGCCAGCAGCTTGGTCGACAGGGGATTACTTAGGGAGCAGTTCTTC	CASSLVDRGLLREQFF
-	-	TRBV7-6	TRBJ2-1	TGTGCCAGCAGCTTTAGAGGTGCCGACAATGAGCAGTTCTTC	CASSFRGADNEQFF
-	-	TRBV27	TRBJ1-1	TGTGCCAGCAGTTTGGGACAAGTCAATACTGAAGCTTTCTTT	CASSLGQVNTEAFF
-	-	TRBV6-1	TRBJ2-6	TGTGCCAGCAGCCCCACTGGGGCCAACGTCCTGACTTTC	CASSPTGANVLTF
TRBD1	-	TRBV29-1	TRBJ2-7	TGCAGCGCTGGGACAGTAAACTCCTACGAGCAGTACTTC	CSAGTVNSYEQYF
-	-	TRBV27	TRBJ2-3	TGTGCCAGCAGTACGGACAGAAGCACAGATACGCAGTATTTT	CASSTDRSTDTQYF
TRBD1	once	TRBV29-1	TRBJ1-2	TGCAGCGTTGAAGAGGGGACAGTATCTAACTATGGCTACACCTTC	CSVEEGTVSNYGYTF
TRBD1	-	TRBV5-1	TRBJ2-3	TGCGCCAGCAGCCCAGGGACAGGGGGCACAGATACGCAGTATTTT	CASSPGTGGTDTQYF
TRBD2	-	TRBV2	TRBJ2-5	TGTGCCAGCCTTAGCGGGAGGGCCATAGAGACCCAGTACTTC	CASLSGRAIETQYF
-	-	TRBV4-1	TRBJ2-5	TGCGCCAGCAGCCGTGATCTGGAGACCCAGTACTTC	CASSRDLETQYF
-	-	TRBV15	TRBJ2-1	TGTGCCACCAGCACCGGGGACTTTAGCTCCTACAATGAGCAGTTCTTC	CATSTGDFSSYNEQFF
-	few	TRBV5-8	TRBJ2-1	TGTGCCAGCAGCTTGTACTCCTACAATGAGCAGTTCTTC	CASSLYSYNEQFF
-	-	TRBV5-1	TRBJ1-5	TGCGCCAGCAGCTTTGGGGACGGGAATCAGCCCCAGCATTTT	CASSFGDGNQPQHF
TRBD1	-	TRBV19	TRBJ2-5	TGTGCCAGTGCCGGGACAGGGGGCGCATGGGAGACCCAGTACTTC	CASAGTGGAWETQYF
-	once	TRBV7-9	TRBJ1-5	TGTGCCAGCAGCTCGGGCGGTCAGCCCCAGCATTTT	CASSSGGQPQHF
-	-	TRBV5-4	TRBJ2-7	TGTGCCAGCAGCGATGCCCGGGCTACCTACGAGCAGTACTTC	CASSDARATYEQYF
-	-	TRBV29-1	TRBJ2-2	TGCAGCGTTGGACTGGGATCGGCAAACACCGGGGAGCTGTTTTTT	CSVGLGSANTGELFF
-	-	TRBV10-3	TRBJ1-2	TGTGCCAACAACGACGGGAACTATGGCTACACCTTC	CANNDGNYGYTF
-	-	TRBV29-1	TRBJ2-1	TGCAGCGGAGGTAGAAGCTCCTACAATGAGCAGTTCTTC	CSGGRSSYNEQFF
-	once	TRBV2	TRBJ2-4	TGTGCCAGCAGCCGGGACCCTGACGCGGCCAAAAACATTCAGTACTTC	CASSRDPDAAKNIQYF
-	few	TRBV7-8	TRBJ1-1	TGTGCCAGCAGCTTCCCGGGGGTAAACACTGAAGCTTTCTTT	CASSFPGVNTEAFF
TRBD2	-	TRBV4-2	TRBJ2-3	TGTGCCAGCAGCCATGGGACTAGCGGGTCCAGCACAGATACGCAGTATTTT	CASSHGTSGSSTDTQYF
TRBD1	-	TRBV19	TRBJ2-7	TGTGCCAGTAGTATCTTCGGACAGGCCTACGAGCAGTACTTC	CASSIFGQAYEQYF
TRBD1	-	TRBV30	TRBJ2-7	TGTGCCTGGAGTGGGACAGGGCGGGAGCAGTACTTC	CAWSGTGREQYF
-	once	TRBV6-5	TRBJ2-7	TGTGCCAGCAGTTACGGGGTGGGCGAGCAGTACTTC	CASSYGVGEQYF
TRBD2	-	TRBV9	TRBJ2-7	TGTGCCAGCAGCATATCGGGACTAGCGGGAAGTTACGAGCAGTACTTC	CASSISGLAGSYEQYF
-	-	TRBV28	TRBJ2-5	TGTGCCAGCACTTTGGGTACGGGGTTAAGGGAGACCCAGTACTTC	CASTLGTGLRETQYF
-	-	TRBV9	TRBJ2-1	TGTGCCAGCAGCGTAGAAGGTAGCGGTTCCTACAATGAGCAGTTCTTC	CASSVEGSGSYNEQFF
-	-	TRBV29-1	TRBJ2-1	TGCAGTGGCGGCGGGGAGATCTCCTACAATGAGCAGTTCTTC	CSGGGEISYNEQFF
-	-	TRBV4-1	TRBJ2-7	TGCGCCAGCAGCCAAGGCGGATACGAGCAGTACTTC	CASSQGGYEQYF
-	-	TRBV6-5	TRBJ2-7	TGTGCCAGCAGTTCCCTACAGGACGAGCAGTACTTC	CASSSLQDEQYF
TRBD1	-	TRBV13	TRBJ2-1	TGTGCCAGCAGCTCCGGGGACAGGGGAGCTGAAGATGAGCAGTTCTTC	CASSSGDRGAEDEQFF
-	-	TRBV5-6	TRBJ2-1	TGTGCCAGCAGCCGATTACTCTACAATGAGCAGTTCTTC	CASSRLLYNEQFF
-	-	TRBV29-1	TRBJ2-7	TGCAGCGTTGAAGGGCGGCCCTACGAGCAGTACTTC	CSVEGRPYEQYF
TRBD1	-	TRBV7-2	TRBJ2-7	TGTGCCAGCAGCCCGGACAGGGGGGCCTACGAGCAGTACTTC	CASSPDRGAYEQYF